This T cell receptor (beta chain) derives from a study of T cells in localized non-small cell lung cancer. This clone was counted many times. Different DNA sequences within this sample yield the same CDR3. This CDR3 is built from 13 residues. With 3 bases clipped from V and 5 bases from J, the junction kept 2 bases outside the gene matches. The germline V gene has CDR1 SGDLS and CDR2 YYNGEE. Sequencing was performed with immunoSEQ multiplex PCR; in TCRdb, only in-frame clones are kept and a portion is missing. This repertoire shows about 11,000 clones, less than 35% found once; its top ten account for 5% to 6%.

This sequence originates from a man between 40 and 70 years old with stage I lung adenocarcinoma. The starting material was lung tumor tissue, obtained before any cancer treatment. The V and J genes are TRBV9 and TRBJ2-7, with 10 bases lining up with TRBD1. This CDR3 is CASSEGTGDEQYF. The CDR3, as DNA: TGTGCCAGCAGCGAAGGGACAGGGGACGAGCAGTACTTC.